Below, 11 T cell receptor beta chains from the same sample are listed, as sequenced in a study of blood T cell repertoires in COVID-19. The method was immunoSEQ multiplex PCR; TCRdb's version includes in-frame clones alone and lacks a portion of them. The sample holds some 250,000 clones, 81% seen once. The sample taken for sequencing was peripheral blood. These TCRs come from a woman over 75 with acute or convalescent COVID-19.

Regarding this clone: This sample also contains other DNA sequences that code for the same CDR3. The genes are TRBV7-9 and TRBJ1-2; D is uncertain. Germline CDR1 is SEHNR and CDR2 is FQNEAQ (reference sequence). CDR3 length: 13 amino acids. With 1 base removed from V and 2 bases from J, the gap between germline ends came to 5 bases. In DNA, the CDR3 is TGTGCCAGCAGCTTAGGGCAGAACTATGGCTACACCTTC. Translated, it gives CASSLGQNYGYTF.

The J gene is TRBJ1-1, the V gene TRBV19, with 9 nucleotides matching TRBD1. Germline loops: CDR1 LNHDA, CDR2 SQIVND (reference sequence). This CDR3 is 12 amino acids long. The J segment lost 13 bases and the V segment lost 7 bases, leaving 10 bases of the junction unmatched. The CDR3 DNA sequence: TGTGCCAGTACTAACAGGGGGCGGACGCTTTTCTTT. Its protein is CASTNRGRTLFF.

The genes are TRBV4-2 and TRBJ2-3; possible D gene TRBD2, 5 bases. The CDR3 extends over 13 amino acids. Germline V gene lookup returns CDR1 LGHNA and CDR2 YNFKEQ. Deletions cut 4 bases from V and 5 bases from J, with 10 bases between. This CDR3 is CASSRPRGDTQYF. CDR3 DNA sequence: TGTGCCAGCAGCCGACCCCGGGGAGATACGCAGTATTTT.

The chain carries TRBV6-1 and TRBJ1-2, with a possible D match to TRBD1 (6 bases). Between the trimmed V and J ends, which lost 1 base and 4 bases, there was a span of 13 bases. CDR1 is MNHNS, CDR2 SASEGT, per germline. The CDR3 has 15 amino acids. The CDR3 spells CASSEGGPKAYGYTF. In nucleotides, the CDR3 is TGTGCCAGCAGTGAAGGGGGGCCAAAAGCCTATGGCTACACCTTC.

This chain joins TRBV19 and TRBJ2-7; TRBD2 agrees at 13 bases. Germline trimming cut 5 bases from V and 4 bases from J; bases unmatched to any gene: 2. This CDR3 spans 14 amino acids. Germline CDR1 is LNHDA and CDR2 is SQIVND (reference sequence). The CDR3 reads CASSALAGGYEQYF. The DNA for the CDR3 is TGTGCCAGTAGTGCACTAGCGGGAGGGTACGAGCAGTACTTC.

The CDR3 region has the DNA TGTGCCAGCTCACCAGGCGACAGGGTTTACGAGCAGTACTTC. Translated: CASSPGDRVYEQYF. This chain joins TRBV18 and TRBJ2-7, with 7 bases lining up with TRBD1. This CDR3 is built from 14 residues. Per germline, CDR1 KGHSH and CDR2 LQKENI. Trimming took 2 bases from V and 4 from J; bases not matched to a gene: 5.

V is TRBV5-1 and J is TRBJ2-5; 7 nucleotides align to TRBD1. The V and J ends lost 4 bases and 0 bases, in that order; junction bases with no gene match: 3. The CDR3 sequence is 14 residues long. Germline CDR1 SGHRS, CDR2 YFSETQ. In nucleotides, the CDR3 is TGCGCCAGCAGCGGGGGACAGTACCAAGAGACCCAGTACTTC. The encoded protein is CASSGGQYQETQYF.

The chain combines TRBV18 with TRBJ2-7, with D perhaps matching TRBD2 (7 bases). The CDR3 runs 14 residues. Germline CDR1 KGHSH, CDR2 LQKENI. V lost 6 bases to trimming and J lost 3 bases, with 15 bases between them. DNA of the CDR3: TGTGCCAGCTCTCTAGGGGGGGGGAGCTACGAGCAGTACTTC. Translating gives CASSLGGGSYEQYF.

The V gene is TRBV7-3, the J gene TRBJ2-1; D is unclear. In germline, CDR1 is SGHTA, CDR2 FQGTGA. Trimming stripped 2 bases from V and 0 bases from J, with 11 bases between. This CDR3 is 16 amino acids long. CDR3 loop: CASSLAVTSSYNEQFF. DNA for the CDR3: TGTGCCAGCAGCTTAGCGGTGACGAGCTCCTACAATGAGCAGTTCTTC.

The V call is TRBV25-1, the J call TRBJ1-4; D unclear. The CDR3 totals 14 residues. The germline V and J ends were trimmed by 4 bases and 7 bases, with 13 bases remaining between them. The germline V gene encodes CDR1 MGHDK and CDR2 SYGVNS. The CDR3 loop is CASSASTSVEKLFF. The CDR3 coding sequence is TGTGCCAGCAGTGCTTCCACCTCGGTTGAAAAACTGTTTTTT.

This CDR3 reads CASSVVPCRVRVREKLFF. The CDR3, as DNA: TGTGCCAGCAGCGTAGTCCCCTGCCGGGTGAGGGTGAGGGAAAAACTGTTTTTT. This chain joins TRBV9 and TRBJ1-4; no clear D gene. Trimming removed 0 bases at V and 8 bases at J, with 23 bases between. The CDR3 has 18 residues. CDR1 is SGDLS, CDR2 YYNGEE, per germline.